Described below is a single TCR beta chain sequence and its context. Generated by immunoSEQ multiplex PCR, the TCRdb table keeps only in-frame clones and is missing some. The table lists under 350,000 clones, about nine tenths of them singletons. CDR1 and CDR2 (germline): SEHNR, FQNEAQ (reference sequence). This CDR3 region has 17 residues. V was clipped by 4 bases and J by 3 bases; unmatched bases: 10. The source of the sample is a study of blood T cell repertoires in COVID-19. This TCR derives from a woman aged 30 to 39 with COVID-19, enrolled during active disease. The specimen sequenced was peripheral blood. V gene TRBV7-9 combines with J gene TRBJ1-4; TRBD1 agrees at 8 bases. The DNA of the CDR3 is TGTGCCAGCAGCTACTTCTCAGGACAGGGATCTAATGAAAAACTGTTTTTT. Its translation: CASSYFSGQGSNEKLFF.